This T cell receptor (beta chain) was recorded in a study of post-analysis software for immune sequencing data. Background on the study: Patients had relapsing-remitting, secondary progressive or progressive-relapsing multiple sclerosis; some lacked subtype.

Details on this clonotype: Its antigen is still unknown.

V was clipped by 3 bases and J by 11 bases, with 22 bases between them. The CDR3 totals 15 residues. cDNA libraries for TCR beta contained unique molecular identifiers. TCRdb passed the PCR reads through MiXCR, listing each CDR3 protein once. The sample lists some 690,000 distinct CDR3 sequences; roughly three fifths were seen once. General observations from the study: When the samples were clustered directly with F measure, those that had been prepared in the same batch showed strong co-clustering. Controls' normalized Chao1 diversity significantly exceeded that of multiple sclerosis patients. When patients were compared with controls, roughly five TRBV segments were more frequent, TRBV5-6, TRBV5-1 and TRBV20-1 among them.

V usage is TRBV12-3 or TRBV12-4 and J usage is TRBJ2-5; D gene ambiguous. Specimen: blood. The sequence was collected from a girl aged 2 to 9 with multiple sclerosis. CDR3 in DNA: TGTGCCAGCAGTTTCGAGCACCAAGAGAGGAAGGAGCAGTACTTC. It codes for CASSFEHQERKEQYF.